These 8 T cell receptor beta chains share one sample of origin, sequenced in a study of blood T cell repertoires in COVID-19. Using immunoSEQ multiplex PCR, the repertoire was profiled, and TCRdb retains in-frame clones only, with some absent. The table records some 290,000 clones, 81% of them present only once. The specimen was peripheral blood. All receptors derive from a woman aged 55-70 years with active or convalescent COVID-19.

V is TRBV29-1 and J is TRBJ2-6; D might be TRBD2 (5 bases). Germline V lookup: CDR1 SQVTM, CDR2 ANQGSEA. Deletions cut 6 bases from V and 0 bases from J, with 9 bases between. This CDR3 spans 14 amino acids. CDR3 DNA sequence: TGCAGCGTCGGCCGGGACTCTGGGGCCAACGTCCTGACTTTC. Its protein is CSVGRDSGANVLTF.

This clone was found a few times. J is TRBJ1-1 and V is TRBV29-1; D gene unclear. Germline V gene lookup returns CDR1 SQVTM and CDR2 ANQGSEA. V dropped 0 bases and J dropped 0 bases, with 5 bases sitting between them. The CDR3 is 13 amino acids. CDR3 amino acids: CSVEDGLNTEAFF. Written as DNA, the CDR3 is TGCAGCGTTGAAGATGGCCTGAACACTGAAGCTTTCTTT.

The gene calls are TRBV5-1 and TRBJ2-1; D possibly corresponds to TRBD2 (7 bases). The CDR3 spans 15 residues. The germline V and J ends were trimmed by 0 bases and 9 bases, with 16 bases remaining between them. Germline V gives CDR1 SGHRS, CDR2 YFSETQ. The CDR3 loop reads CASSLVQGGGGEQFF. CDR3 DNA sequence: TGCGCCAGCAGCTTGGTCCAGGGCGGGGGCGGTGAGCAGTTCTTC.

The chain links TRBV7-2 to TRBJ2-3; D perhaps matches TRBD1 (5 bases). V gave up 1 base and J gave up 8 bases, with 13 bases separating them. The germline V gene has CDR1 SGHTA and CDR2 FQGNSA. CDR3 length: 14 residues. The CDR3 bases are TGTGCCAGCAGCTTAGGGCCCCGACAGAGTACGCAGTATTTT. The encoded protein is CASSLGPRQSTQYF.

The chain recombines TRBV5-1 with TRBJ2-5; TRBD1 matches at 9 bases. The V and J ends lost 4 bases and 5 bases, in that order; junction bases with no gene match: 6. Germline lookup yields CDR1 SGHRS and CDR2 YFSETQ. The CDR3 spans 14 residues. DNA for the CDR3: TGCGCCAGCAGCGGGGACAGGGTGGCTGAGACCCAGTACTTC. It codes for CASSGDRVAETQYF.

The J gene is TRBJ1-2, the V gene TRBV6-1; D gene uncertain. Deletions cut 3 bases from V and 2 bases from J, with 7 bases between. Germline V gives CDR1 MNHNS, CDR2 SASEGT. The CDR3 has 13 residues. CDR3 DNA sequence: TGTGCCAGCAGTGACCCAAAAAACTATGGCTACACCTTC. Translation: CASSDPKNYGYTF.

This chain connects TRBV15 to TRBJ2-3, with 9 bases identical to TRBD2. The germline CDR1 and CDR2 sequences are LNHNV and YYDKDF (reference sequence). J gave up 4 bases and V 3 bases, and 5 bases lay outside the gene matches. The CDR3 is 15 amino acids. CDR3 bases: TGTGCCACCAGCAGTAGCGGGGGCTACTCAGATACGCAGTATTTT. Residues: CATSSSGGYSDTQYF.

The CDR3 bases are TGTGCCAGCTCACCAACGAATAGACATGTTGATGGCTACACCTTC. It codes for CASSPTNRHVDGYTF. The J gene is TRBJ1-2, the V gene TRBV18; D call uncertain. V lost 2 bases and J lost 6, with 16 bases in between. The length of the CDR3 is 15 residues. Germline lookup yields CDR1 KGHSH and CDR2 LQKENI.